The 13 T cell receptor beta chains reported below all come from one sample, sequenced in a study of T cell changes during pregnancy in multiple sclerosis. Sequencing was performed with immunoSEQ multiplex PCR; in TCRdb, only in-frame clones are kept and a portion is missing. This table has tens of thousands of clones, nearly 90% appearing once. Sequencing was performed on CD4+ T cells from peripheral blood mononuclear cells, taken after pregnancy. The receptor set was obtained from a female donor with multiple sclerosis, enrolled in a pregnancy study.

The V call is TRBV5-6, the J call TRBJ2-3, with 8 bases lining up with TRBD2. The CDR3 spans 15 residues. Germline CDR1 reads SGHDT; CDR2 reads YYEEEE. J was trimmed by 4 bases and V by 4 bases; bases with no gene match: 8. Here the CDR3 reads CASSPGRGKSDTQYF. In nucleotides, the CDR3 is TGTGCCAGCAGCCCCGGGAGGGGAAAGTCAGATACGCAGTATTTT.

The CDR3 loop is CAWSRARQGTWYNEQFF. CDR3 DNA: TGTGCCTGGAGCCGGGCGCGTCAGGGTACTTGGTACAATGAGCAGTTCTTC. V usage is TRBV30 and J usage is TRBJ2-1; D perhaps matches TRBD1 (5 bases). V lost 3 bases to trimming and J lost 4 bases, with 22 bases between them. The V gene's germline CDR1 is GTSNPN and CDR2 SVGIG (reference sequence). This CDR3 contains 17 residues.

This chain links TRBV28 with TRBJ2-1; D remains ambiguous. Trimming shortened V by 6 bases and J by 0 bases, and 9 bases separated the two germline ends. Germline CDR1 reads MDHEN; CDR2 reads SYDVKM. The CDR3 is 14 residues long. The CDR3 is CASRLSSSYNEQFF. As DNA, the CDR3 is TGTGCCAGCAGACTTAGTAGCTCCTACAATGAGCAGTTCTTC. Full variable domain (missing parts from reference TRBV28 and TRBJ2-1): DVKVTQSSRYLVKRTGEKVFLECVQDMDHENMFWYRQDPGLGLRLIYFSYDVKMKEKGDIPEGYSVSREKKERFSLILESASTNQTSMYLCASRLSSSYNEQFFGPGTRLTVL.

The V call is TRBV30, the J call TRBJ1-5; D gene uncertain. Germline assignment: CDR1 GTSNPN and CDR2 SVGIG (reference sequence). V lost 0 bases and J lost 9, with 15 bases in between. This CDR3 is 14 amino acids long. The CDR3 here is CAWSVDTLISPQHF. The CDR3, as DNA: TGTGCCTGGAGTGTAGACACACTGATTTCGCCCCAGCATTTT. The complete variable domain, with remaining parts taken from reference TRBV30 and TRBJ1-5, reads SQTIHQWPATLVQPVGSPLSLECTVEGTSNPNLYWYRQAAGRGLQLLFYSVGIGQISSEVPQNLSASRPQDRQFILSSKKLLLSDSGFYLCAWSVDTLISPQHFGDGTRLSIL.

The chain recombines TRBV28 with TRBJ1-2; TRBD1 aligns across 9 bases. The trim removed 4 bases at V and 5 bases at J, leaving 2 bases unmatched. The CDR3 loop spans 13 amino acids. Germline V gene data show CDR1 as MDHEN and CDR2 as SYDVKM. CDR3 sequence reads: CASSSQGAYGYTF. The CDR3 region has the DNA TGTGCCAGCAGTTCACAGGGGGCTTATGGCTACACCTTC.

V and J are TRBV6-6 and TRBJ1-1, with 9 positions matching TRBD1. The junction had 13 bases not matched to a gene; V was cut back by 7 bases and J by 4 bases. CDR3 size: 16 residues. Germline values: CDR1 MNHNY, CDR2 SVGAGI (reference sequence). This chain's CDR3 is CASNAGQGPVGTEAFF. The CDR3 nucleotides read TGTGCCAGCAATGCCGGACAGGGGCCAGTGGGCACTGAAGCTTTCTTT.

The chain joins TRBV9 to TRBJ2-1; 12 nucleotides align to TRBD2. CDR1 and CDR2 from the germline V gene are SGDLS and YYNGEE. V shed 4 bases, J shed 9 bases, and the junction held 8 bases outside the gene matches. This CDR3 has 15 amino acids. CDR3 sequence (DNA): TGTGCCAGCAGCTTCGGACTAGCGGGAATCAGTGAGCAGTTCTTC. It codes for CASSFGLAGISEQFF.

This chain connects TRBV2 to TRBJ2-2, with 9 bases aligning to TRBD1. The trim removed 4 bases at V and 4 bases at J, leaving 4 bases unmatched. CDR3 size: 15 residues. Germline loops: CDR1 SNHLY, CDR2 FYNNEI. The CDR3 reads CASSADRGGTGELFF. CDR3 DNA sequence: TGTGCCAGCAGTGCGGACAGGGGCGGCACCGGGGAGCTGTTTTTT.

The J gene is TRBJ2-5, the V gene TRBV5-1; tentative D call: TRBD2 (6 bases). Germline CDR1 is SGHRS and CDR2 is YFSETQ. CDR3 length equals 13 residues. Deletions cut 3 bases from V and 5 bases from J, with 11 bases between. The CDR3 region is CASSSSSVETQYF. The CDR3 nucleotides are TGCGCCAGCAGCTCATCTAGCGTGGAGACCCAGTACTTC. Full variable domain (outside the CDR3, taken from reference TRBV5-1 and TRBJ2-5): KAGVTQTPRYLIKTRGQQVTLSCSPISGHRSVSWYQQTPGQGLQFLFEYFSETQRNKGNFPGRFSGRQFSNSRSEMNVSTLELGDSALYLCASSSSSVETQYFGPGTRLLVL.

The DNA of the CDR3 is TGCGCCAGCAGCTTCCAGGGTAACTATGGCTACACCTTC. Translation gives CASSFQGNYGYTF. The chain has TRBV5-1 and TRBJ1-2; D is perhaps TRBD1 (5 bases). The CDR3 extends over 13 amino acids. The germline V gene encodes CDR1 SGHRS and CDR2 YFSETQ. Trimming removed 2 bases from V and 1 base from J, with 6 bases in between. Combining the CDR3 with reference TRBV5-1 and TRBJ1-2 gives the whole variable domain KAGVTQTPRYLIKTRGQQVTLSCSPISGHRSVSWYQQTPGQGLQFLFEYFSETQRNKGNFPGRFSGRQFSNSRSEMNVSTLELGDSALYLCASSFQGNYGYTFGSGTRLTVV.

This CDR3 reads CASSHPGTGRIGPQHF. The CDR3 DNA reads TGCGCCAGCAGCCACCCCGGGACAGGGCGAATTGGGCCCCAGCATTTT. The chain carries TRBV4-1 and TRBJ1-5; 9 positions match TRBD1. The length of the CDR3 is 16 residues. Germline V gene lookup returns CDR1 MGHRA and CDR2 YSYEKL. Trimming took 3 bases from V and 9 from J; bases not matched to a gene: 12.

The count of this clone is one. The chain has TRBV9 and TRBJ2-7; TRBD1 aligns across 8 bases. J gave up 2 bases and V 4 bases, and 5 bases lay outside the gene matches. The CDR3 consists of 14 residues. Germline CDR1 SGDLS, CDR2 YYNGEE. This chain's CDR3 is CASSNRDRPYEQYF. CDR3 DNA sequence: TGTGCCAGCAGCAACCGGGACAGGCCCTACGAGCAGTACTTC.

The CDR3 reads CASRFDSEAFF. CDR3 nucleotides: TGCGCCAGCAGATTTGACAGTGAAGCTTTCTTT. The chain recombines TRBV10-2 with TRBJ1-1; possibly TRBD1 for D (5 bases). The CDR3 runs to 11 residues. V shed 6 bases and J shed 7 bases, with 9 bases lying between them. CDR1 and CDR2 from the germline V gene are WSHSY and SAAADI.